This TCR beta chain was profiled in a study of beta chain features in type 1 diabetes. Across the study: The examined sorted cells totaled approximately 100 million across samples.

On this clone: Its specificity is not known.

Overall study findings and caveats: TCRB CDR3s were moderately but significantly shorter in Type 1 diabetes patients in all four CD4+ subsets. Any HLA-type effect on TCRB rearrangement remained unresolved here. Across patients, naive, central memory and Treg TCRB repertoires exhibited apparently greater similarity than was observed across healthy donors.

The CDR3 covers 16 residues. Germline assignment: CDR1 MGHRA and CDR2 YSYEKL. V shed 0 bases, J shed 0 bases, and the junction held 1 base outside the gene matches. It was via CD45RO/CCR7/CD25/CD127/CD95/CD27 that CD4+ naive, central memory, regulatory and stem cell-like memory cells were sorted. Sequenced material consisted of expressed TCRB transcripts (all of the isolated RNA was reverse transcribed). Profiled with immunoSEQ multiplex PCR; TCRdb holds only in-frame clones, not every one. The repertoire consists of just over 15,000 clones, with 55% to 70% occurring once and the leading ten covering over 2%.

The receptor's source is a man aged 25 to 40 with type 1 diabetes. This rearrangement joins TRBV4-1 to TRBJ2-3, with TRBD2 matching 9 bases. Sample: Tregs from blood. CDR3 protein: CASSQETSGSTDTQYF. The CDR3 DNA follows: TGCGCCAGCAGCCAAGAAACTAGCGGGAGCACAGATACGCAGTATTTT.